The sequence of this T cell receptor (beta chain) was determined in a study of T cells after yellow fever vaccination. About the research overall: SMART-Seq v4 Ultra Low Input prepared the low-cell-number fractions.

Trimming cost V 4 bases and J 2 bases, with 12 bases left between them. The CDR3 is 14 amino acids. Germline lookup yields CDR1 LGHNA and CDR2 YSLEER. A process of 5'RACE template switching, which added a universal primer site and UMIs, was used to make TCR cDNA. One entry per CDR3 protein results from TCRdb running MiXCR on the 5' RACE reads. The top ten hold more than 13% of the sample, which has just under 600,000 distinct CDR3 sequences, approximately 13% seen once. The chain uses TRBV4-3 and TRBJ2-7; D is undetermined. The TCR sequence derives from a young man who received the YFV17D yellow fever vaccine. Here the sequenced sample was PBMCs, taken on the day of the yellow fever booster vaccination. This CDR3 is CASSPQDGTYEQYF. For the CDR3, the DNA is TGCGCCAGCAGCCCCCAGGACGGAACCTACGAGCAGTACTTC.